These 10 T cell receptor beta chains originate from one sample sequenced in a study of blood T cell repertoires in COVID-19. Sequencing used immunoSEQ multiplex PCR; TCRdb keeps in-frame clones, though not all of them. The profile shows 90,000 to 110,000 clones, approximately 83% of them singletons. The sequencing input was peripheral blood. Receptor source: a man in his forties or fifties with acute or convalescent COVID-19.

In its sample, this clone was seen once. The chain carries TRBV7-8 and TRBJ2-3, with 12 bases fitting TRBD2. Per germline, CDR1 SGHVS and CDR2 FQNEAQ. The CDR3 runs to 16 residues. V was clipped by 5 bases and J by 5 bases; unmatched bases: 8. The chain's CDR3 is CASSRRTSGDKDTQYF. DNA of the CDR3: TGTGCCAGCAGCCGCCGGACTAGCGGGGATAAAGATACGCAGTATTTT.

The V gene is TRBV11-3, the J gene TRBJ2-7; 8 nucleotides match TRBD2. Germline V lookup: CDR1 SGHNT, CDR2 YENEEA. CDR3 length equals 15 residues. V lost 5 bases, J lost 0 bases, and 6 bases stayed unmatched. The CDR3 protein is CASSGSGESSYEQYF. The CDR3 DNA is TGTGCCAGCAGCGGTAGCGGGGAGAGCTCCTACGAGCAGTACTTC.

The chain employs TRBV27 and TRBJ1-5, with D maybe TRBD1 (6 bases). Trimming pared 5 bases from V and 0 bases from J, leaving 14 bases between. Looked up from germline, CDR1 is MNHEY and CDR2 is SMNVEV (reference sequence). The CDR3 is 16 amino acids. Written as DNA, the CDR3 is TGTGCCAGCAGTCCCGAGAGGGGGTATAGCAATCAGCCCCAGCATTTT. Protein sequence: CASSPERGYSNQPQHF.

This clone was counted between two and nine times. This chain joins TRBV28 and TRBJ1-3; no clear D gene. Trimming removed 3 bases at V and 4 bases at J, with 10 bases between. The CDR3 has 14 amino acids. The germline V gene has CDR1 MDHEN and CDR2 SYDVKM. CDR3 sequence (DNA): TGTGCCAGCAGTTTTGAGGGCGCGGGAAACACCATATATTTT. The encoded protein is CASSFEGAGNTIYF.

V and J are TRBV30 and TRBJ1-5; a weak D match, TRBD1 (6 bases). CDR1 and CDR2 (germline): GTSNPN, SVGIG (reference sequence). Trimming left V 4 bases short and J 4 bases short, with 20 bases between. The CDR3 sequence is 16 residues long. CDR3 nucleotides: TGTGCCTGGAATCCAAAAGAGACAGGCCCAAATCAGCCCCAGCATTTT. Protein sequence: CAWNPKETGPNQPQHF. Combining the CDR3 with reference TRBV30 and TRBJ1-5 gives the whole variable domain SQTIHQWPATLVQPVGSPLSLECTVEGTSNPNLYWYRQAAGRGLQLLFYSVGIGQISSEVPQNLSASRPQDRQFILSSKKLLLSDSGFYLCAWNPKETGPNQPQHFGDGTRLSIL.

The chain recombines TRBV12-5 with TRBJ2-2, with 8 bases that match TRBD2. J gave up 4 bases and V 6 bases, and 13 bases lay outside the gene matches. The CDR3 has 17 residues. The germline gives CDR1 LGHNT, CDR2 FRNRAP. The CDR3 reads CASGDRTGGRGTGELFF. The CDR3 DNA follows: TGTGCTAGTGGGGACCGTACGGGAGGGAGGGGCACCGGGGAGCTGTTTTTT.

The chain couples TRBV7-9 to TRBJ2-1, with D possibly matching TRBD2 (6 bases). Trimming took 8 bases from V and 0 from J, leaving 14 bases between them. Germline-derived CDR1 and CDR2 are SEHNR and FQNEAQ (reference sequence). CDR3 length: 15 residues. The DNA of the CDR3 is TGTGCCAGCGGGAAAGCGGGCACCTCCTACAATGAGCAGTTCTTC. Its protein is CASGKAGTSYNEQFF. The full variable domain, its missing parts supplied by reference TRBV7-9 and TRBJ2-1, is DTGVSQNPRHKITKRGQNVTFRCDPISEHNRLYWYRQTLGQGPEFLTYFQNEAQLEKSRLLSDRFSAERPKGSFSTLEIQRTEQGDSAMYLCASGKAGTSYNEQFFGPGTRLTVL.

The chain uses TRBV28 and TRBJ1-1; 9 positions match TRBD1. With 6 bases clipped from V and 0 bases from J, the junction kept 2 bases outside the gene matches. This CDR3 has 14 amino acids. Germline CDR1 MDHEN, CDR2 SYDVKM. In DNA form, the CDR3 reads TGTGCCAGCAGACGACAGGGGGTGAACACTGAAGCTTTCTTT. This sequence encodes CASRRQGVNTEAFF. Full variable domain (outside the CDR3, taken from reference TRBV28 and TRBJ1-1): DVKVTQSSRYLVKRTGEKVFLECVQDMDHENMFWYRQDPGLGLRLIYFSYDVKMKEKGDIPEGYSVSREKKERFSLILESASTNQTSMYLCASRRQGVNTEAFFGQGTRLTVV.

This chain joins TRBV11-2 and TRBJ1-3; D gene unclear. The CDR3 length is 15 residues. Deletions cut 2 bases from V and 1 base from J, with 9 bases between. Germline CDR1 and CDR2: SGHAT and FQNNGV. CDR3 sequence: CASSLSGESGNTIYF. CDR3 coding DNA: TGTGCCAGCAGCTTATCCGGGGAATCTGGAAACACCATATATTTT.

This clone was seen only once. CDR3 sequence (DNA): TGTGCCAGTGGCGGACAGGGGGCGAATGAGCAGTTCTTC. It translates to CASGGQGANEQFF. This rearrangement joins TRBV6-5 to TRBJ2-1; 11 bases agree with TRBD1. V was clipped by 9 bases and J by 7 bases; unmatched bases: 5. Germline V gene sequence: CDR1 MNHEY, CDR2 SVGAGI. There are 13 residues in the CDR3.